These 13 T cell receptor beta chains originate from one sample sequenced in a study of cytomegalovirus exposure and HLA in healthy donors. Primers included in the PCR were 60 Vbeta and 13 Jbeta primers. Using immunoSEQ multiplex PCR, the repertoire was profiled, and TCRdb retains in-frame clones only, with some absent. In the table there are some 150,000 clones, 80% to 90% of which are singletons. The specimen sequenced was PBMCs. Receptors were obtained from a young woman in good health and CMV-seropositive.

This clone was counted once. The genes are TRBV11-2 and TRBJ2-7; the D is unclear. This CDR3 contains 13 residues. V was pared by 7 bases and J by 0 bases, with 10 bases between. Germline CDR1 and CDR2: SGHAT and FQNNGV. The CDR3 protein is CASTEAPSYEQYF. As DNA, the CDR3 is TGTGCCAGCACCGAAGCCCCCTCCTACGAGCAGTACTTC.

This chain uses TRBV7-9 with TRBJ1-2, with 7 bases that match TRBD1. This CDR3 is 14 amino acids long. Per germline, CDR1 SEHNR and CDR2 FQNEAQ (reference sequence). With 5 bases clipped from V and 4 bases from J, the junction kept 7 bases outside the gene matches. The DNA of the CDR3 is TGTGCCAGCAGCCCCACGGGACAGATCTATGGCTACACCTTC. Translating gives CASSPTGQIYGYTF. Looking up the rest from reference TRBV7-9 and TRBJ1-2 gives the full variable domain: DTGVSQNPRHKITKRGQNVTFRCDPISEHNRLYWYRQTLGQGPEFLTYFQNEAQLEKSRLLSDRFSAERPKGSFSTLEIQRTEQGDSAMYLCASSPTGQIYGYTFGSGTRLTVV.

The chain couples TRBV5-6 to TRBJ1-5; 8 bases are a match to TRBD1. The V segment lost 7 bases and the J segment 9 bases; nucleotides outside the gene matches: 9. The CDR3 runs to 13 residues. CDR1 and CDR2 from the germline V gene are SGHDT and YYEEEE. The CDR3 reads CASAQGAGGPQHF. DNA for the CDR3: TGTGCCAGCGCTCAGGGGGCCGGAGGGCCCCAGCATTTT. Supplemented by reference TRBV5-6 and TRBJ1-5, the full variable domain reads DAGVTQSPTHLIKTRGQQVTLRCSPKSGHDTVSWYQQALGQGPQFIFQYYEEEERQRGNFPDRFSGHQFPNYSSELNVNALLLGDSALYLCASAQGAGGPQHFGDGTRLSIL.

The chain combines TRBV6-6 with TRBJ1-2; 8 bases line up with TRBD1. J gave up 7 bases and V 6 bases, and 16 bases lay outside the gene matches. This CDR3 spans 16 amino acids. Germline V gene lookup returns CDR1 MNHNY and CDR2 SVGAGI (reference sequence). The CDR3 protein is CASSNDRGGGSAGYTF. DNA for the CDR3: TGTGCCAGCAGCAACGACAGGGGAGGGGGGTCGGCTGGCTACACCTTC.

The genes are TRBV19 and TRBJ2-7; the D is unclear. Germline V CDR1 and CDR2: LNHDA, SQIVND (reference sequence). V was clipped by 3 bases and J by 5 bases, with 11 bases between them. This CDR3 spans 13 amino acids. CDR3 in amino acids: CASSMSQAHEQYF. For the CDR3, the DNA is TGTGCCAGTAGTATGTCCCAGGCCCACGAGCAGTACTTC.

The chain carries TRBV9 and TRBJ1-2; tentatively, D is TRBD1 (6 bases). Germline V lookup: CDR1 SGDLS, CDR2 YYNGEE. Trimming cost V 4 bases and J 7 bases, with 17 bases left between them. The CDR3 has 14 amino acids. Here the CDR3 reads CASSPQGNSPGYTF. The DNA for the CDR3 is TGTGCCAGCAGCCCTCAGGGGAACTCTCCTGGCTACACCTTC.

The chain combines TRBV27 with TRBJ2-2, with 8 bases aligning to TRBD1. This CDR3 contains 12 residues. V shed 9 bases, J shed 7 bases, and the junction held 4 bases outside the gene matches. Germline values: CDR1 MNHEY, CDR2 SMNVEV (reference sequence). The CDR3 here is CASAGGHGELFF. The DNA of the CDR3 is TGTGCCAGTGCAGGGGGCCACGGGGAGCTGTTTTTT.

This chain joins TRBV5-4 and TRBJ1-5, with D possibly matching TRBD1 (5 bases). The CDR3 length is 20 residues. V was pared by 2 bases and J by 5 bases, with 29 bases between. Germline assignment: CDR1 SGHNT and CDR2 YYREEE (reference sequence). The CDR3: CASSLGVGGRYNSPYQPQHF. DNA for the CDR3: TGTGCCAGCAGCTTAGGGGTGGGAGGGAGGTACAACTCCCCTTATCAGCCCCAGCATTTT.

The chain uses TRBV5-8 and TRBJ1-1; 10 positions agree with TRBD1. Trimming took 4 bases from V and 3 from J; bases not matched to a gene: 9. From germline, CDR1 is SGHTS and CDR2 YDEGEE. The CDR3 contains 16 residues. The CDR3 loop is CASSVGDRGPDTEAFF. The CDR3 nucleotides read TGTGCCAGCAGCGTCGGTGACAGGGGGCCGGACACTGAAGCTTTCTTT.

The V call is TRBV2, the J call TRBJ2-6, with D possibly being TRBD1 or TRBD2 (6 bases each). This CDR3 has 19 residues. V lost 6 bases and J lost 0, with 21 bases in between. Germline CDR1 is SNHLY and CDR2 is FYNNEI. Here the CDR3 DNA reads TGTGCCAGCAGAGAACAGGGTCGGGAGAGAATCTCTGGGGCCAACGTCCTGACTTTC. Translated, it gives CASREQGRERISGANVLTF.

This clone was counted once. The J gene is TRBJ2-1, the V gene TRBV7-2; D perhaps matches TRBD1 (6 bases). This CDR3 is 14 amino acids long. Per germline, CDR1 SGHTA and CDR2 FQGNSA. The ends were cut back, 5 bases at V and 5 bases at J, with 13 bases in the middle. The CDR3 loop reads CASSQGLAHNEQFF. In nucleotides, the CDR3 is TGTGCCAGCAGCCAGGGGCTAGCCCACAATGAGCAGTTCTTC. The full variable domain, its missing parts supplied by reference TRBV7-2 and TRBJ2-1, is GAGVSQSPSNKVTEKGKDVELRCDPISGHTALYWYRQSLGQGLEFLIYFQGNSAPDKSGLPSDRFSAERTGGSVSTLTIQRTQQEDSAVYLCASSQGLAHNEQFFGPGTRLTVL.

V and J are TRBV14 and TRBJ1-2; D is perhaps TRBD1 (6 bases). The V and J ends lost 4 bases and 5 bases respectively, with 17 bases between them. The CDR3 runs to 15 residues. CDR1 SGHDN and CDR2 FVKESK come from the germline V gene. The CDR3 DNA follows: TGTGCCAGCAGCCCTTGGACAGAACGACGATATGGCTACACCTTC. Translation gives CASSPWTERRYGYTF.

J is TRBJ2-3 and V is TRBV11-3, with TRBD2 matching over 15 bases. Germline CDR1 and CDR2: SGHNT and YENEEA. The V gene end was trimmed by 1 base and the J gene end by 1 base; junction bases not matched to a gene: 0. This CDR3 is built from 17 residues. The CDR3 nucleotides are TGTGCCAGCAGCTTAGGGACTAGCGGGGGGGGCACAGATACGCAGTATTTT. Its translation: CASSLGTSGGGTDTQYF.